This TCR beta chain stems from a study of cytomegalovirus exposure and HLA in healthy donors. Assay used: immunoSEQ multiplex PCR; TCRdb lists only in-frame clones, some missing. The top ten clones hold less than 7.5% of a sample with 90,000 to 100,000 clones, roughly 87% of them seen once. The CDR3 runs to 13 residues. Germline CDR1 reads LNHDA; CDR2 reads SQIVND (reference sequence). V shed 1 base and J shed 5 bases, with 8 bases lying between them. The chain is built from TRBV19 and TRBJ2-5, with D maybe TRBD1 (5 bases). Sequencing used PBMCs. This clonotype originated in a man aged 18 to 30 in good health and CMV-seropositive. The CDR3 spells CASSIGGRETQYF. CDR3 bases: TGTGCCAGTAGTATAGGGGGCCGGGAGACCCAGTACTTC. Variable domain in full (rest from reference TRBV19 and TRBJ2-5): DGGITQSPKYLFRKEGQNVTLSCEQNLNHDAMYWYRQDPGQGLRLIYYSQIVNDFQKGDIAEGYSVSREKKESFPLTVTSAQKNPTAFYLCASSIGGRETQYFGPGTRLLVL.